This T cell receptor (beta chain) derives from a study of human T cells and chemical hapten exposure. CDR1 and CDR2 (germline): SGHRS, YFSETQ. This CDR3 contains 17 residues. Trimming pared 0 bases from V and 4 bases from J, leaving 19 bases between. Indicated time point: patch test 2, 6 weeks after DPC sensitization. Stated treatment: therapeutic diphenylcyclopropenone sensitization with weekly scalp DPC. Overall study results and limits: Having alopecia, donors may respond immunologically unlike healthy people.

This clonotype was detected a few times. Its antigen is currently unknown. Via MiXCR, TCRdb re-called the RACE reads, giving one row per CDR3 protein. This repertoire shows tens of thousands of distinct CDR3 sequences, 9.5% to 12% found once; its top ten account for 2.2%. The TCR sequence derives from a man in his forties with alopecia areata. Some clones in this sample may be carry-over from other donors' samples. The sequenced sample was whole blood, obtained in connection with sensitization to the hapten diphenylcyclopropenone (DPC). The chain combines TRBV5-1 with TRBJ1-1; D not certain. The CDR3 reads CASSLVTGRVGGTEAFF. The DNA of the CDR3 is TGCGCCAGCAGCTTGGTTACCGGAAGGGTAGGCGGCACTGAAGCTTTCTTT.